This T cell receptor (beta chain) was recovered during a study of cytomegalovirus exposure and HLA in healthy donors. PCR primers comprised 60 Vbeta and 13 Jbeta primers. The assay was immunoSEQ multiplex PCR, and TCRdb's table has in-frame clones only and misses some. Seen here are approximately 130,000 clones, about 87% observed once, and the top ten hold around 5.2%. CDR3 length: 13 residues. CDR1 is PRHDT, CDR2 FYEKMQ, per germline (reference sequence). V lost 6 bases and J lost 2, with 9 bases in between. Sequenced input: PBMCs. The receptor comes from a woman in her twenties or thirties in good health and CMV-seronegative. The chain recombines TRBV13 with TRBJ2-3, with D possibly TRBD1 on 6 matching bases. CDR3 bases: TGTGCCAGCAGACACAGGGACACAGATACGCAGTATTTT. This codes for CASRHRDTDTQYF. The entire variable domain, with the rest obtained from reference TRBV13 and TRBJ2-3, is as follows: AAGVIQSPRHLIKEKRETATLKCYPIPRHDTVYWYQQGPGQDPQFLISFYEKMQSDKGSIPDRFSAQQFSDYHSELNMSSLELGDSALYFCASRHRDTDTQYFGPGTRLTVL.